This T cell receptor (beta chain) derives from a study of CD8 T cells in Susac syndrome. Study findings and constraints: As the study acknowledged, the number of individuals in its TCR sequencing and HLA analysis was relatively small.

The J segment lost 0 bases and the V segment lost 5 bases, leaving 7 bases of the junction unmatched. The CDR3 totals 15 residues. The patients serving as multiple sclerosis controls were treatment-naive. They had stable or active relapsing-remitting disease and fulfilled revised McDonald criteria. Purification of the CD8+ and CD4+ T cells relied on negative isolation, and TEMRA cells underwent FACS enrichment. Of note for this clonotype: The antigen is unknown.

The RNA input was roughly 0.45 to 1 ug, and it was reverse transcribed with random hexamers. Multiplex immunoSEQ PCR targeted 54 Vbeta and 13 Jbeta TCR beta segments. MiXCR, applied by TCRdb to the immunoSEQ multiplex PCR reads, yields one record per CDR3 protein. The profile covers about 180,000 distinct CDR3 sequences, with under 97% appearing a single time and about 0.093% taken by the ten largest. The receptor's source is a human donor with multiple sclerosis. The sample was CD4+ T cells from PBMCs. The chain joins TRBV12-3 or TRBV12-4 to TRBJ2-7, with 7 nucleotides matching TRBD1. CDR3 nucleotide sequence: TGTGCCAGCAGTCTGGGGACAGACCTCTCCTACGAGCAGTACTTC. It codes for CASSLGTDLSYEQYF.